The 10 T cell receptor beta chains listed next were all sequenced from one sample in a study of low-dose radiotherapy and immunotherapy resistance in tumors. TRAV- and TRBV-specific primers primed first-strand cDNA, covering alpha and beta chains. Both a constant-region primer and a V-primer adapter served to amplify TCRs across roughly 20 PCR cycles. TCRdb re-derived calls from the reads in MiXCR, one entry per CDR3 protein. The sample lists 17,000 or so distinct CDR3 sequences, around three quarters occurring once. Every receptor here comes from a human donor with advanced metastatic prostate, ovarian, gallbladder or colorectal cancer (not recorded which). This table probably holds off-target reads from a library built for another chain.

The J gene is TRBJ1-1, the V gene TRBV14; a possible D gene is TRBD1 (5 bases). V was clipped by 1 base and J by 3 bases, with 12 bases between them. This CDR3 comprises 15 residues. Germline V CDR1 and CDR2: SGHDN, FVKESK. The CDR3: CASSQGPIGDTEAFF. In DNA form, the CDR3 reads TGTGCCAGCAGCCAAGGCCCAATAGGGGACACTGAAGCTTTCTTT.

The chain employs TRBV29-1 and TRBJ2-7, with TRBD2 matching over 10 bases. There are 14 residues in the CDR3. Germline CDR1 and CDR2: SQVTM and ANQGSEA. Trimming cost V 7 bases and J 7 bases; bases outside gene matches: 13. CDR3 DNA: TGCAGCGGCGTTGGAGCGGGAGGGCCCGGGGAGCAGTACTTC. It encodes CSGVGAGGPGEQYF.

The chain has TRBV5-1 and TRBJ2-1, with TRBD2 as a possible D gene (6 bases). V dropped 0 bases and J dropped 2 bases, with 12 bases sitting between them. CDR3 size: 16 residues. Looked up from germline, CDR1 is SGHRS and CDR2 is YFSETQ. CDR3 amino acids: CASSLEGGNPYNEQFF. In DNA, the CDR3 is TGCGCCAGCAGCTTGGAGGGCGGGAATCCCTACAATGAGCAGTTCTTC.

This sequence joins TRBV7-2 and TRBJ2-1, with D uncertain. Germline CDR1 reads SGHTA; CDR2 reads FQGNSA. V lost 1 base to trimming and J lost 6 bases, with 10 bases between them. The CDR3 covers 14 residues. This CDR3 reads CASSLELLSNEQFF. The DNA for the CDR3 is TGTGCCAGCAGCTTAGAACTTCTTAGCAATGAGCAGTTCTTC.

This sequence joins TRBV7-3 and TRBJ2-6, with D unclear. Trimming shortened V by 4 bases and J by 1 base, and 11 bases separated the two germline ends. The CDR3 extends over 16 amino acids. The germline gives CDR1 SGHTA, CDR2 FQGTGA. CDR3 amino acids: CASSSQTSSGANVLTF. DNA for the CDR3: TGTGCCAGCAGCTCCCAGACCTCGTCTGGGGCCAACGTCCTGACTTTC.

DNA for the CDR3: TGTGCCAGCAGCTTCGGTCTGAGCGGAGGGGGCACAGATACGCAGTATTTT. Protein product: CASSFGLSGGGTDTQYF. The chain is built from TRBV5-4 and TRBJ2-3; TRBD2 is a possible D gene (6 bases). V shed 2 bases and J shed 1 base, with 17 bases lying between them. This CDR3 is built from 17 residues. The germline CDR1 and CDR2 sequences are SGHNT and YYREEE (reference sequence).

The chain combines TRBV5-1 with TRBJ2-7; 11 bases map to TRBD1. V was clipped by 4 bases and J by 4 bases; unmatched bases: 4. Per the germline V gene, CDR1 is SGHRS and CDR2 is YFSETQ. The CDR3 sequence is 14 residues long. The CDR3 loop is CASSNGQGAYEQYF. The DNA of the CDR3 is TGCGCCAGCAGCAATGGACAGGGGGCTTACGAGCAGTACTTC.

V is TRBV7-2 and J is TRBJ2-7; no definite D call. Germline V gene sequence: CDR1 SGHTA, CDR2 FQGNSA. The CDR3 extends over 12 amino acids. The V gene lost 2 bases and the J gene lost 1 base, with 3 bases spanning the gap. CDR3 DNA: TGTGCCAGCAGCTTACAGTCCTACGAGCAGTACTTC. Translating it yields CASSLQSYEQYF. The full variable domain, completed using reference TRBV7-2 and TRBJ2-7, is GAGVSQSPSNKVTEKGKDVELRCDPISGHTALYWYRQSLGQGLEFLIYFQGNSAPDKSGLPSDRFSAERTGGSVSTLTIQRTQQEDSAVYLCASSLQSYEQYFGPGTRLTVT.

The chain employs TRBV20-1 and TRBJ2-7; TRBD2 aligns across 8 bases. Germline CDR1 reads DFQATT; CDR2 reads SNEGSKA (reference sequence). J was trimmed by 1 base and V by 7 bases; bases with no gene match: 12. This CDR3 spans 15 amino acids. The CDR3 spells CSVMGAGGLSYEQYF. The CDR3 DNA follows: TGCAGTGTAATGGGCGCGGGGGGCCTATCCTACGAGCAGTACTTC.

CDR3 coding DNA: TGCGCCAGCAGCCCGACCGGACAGGGACGCGGCTACACCTTC. It specifies CASSPTGQGRGYTF. V is TRBV5-1 and J is TRBJ1-2, with 8 bases that match TRBD1. Germline-derived CDR1 and CDR2 are SGHRS and YFSETQ. The junction had 10 bases not matched to a gene; V was cut back by 4 bases and J by 8 bases. This CDR3 spans 14 amino acids.